This T cell receptor (beta chain) originates from a study of shared clonotypes between healthy human individuals. Assay used: immunoSEQ multiplex PCR; TCRdb lists only in-frame clones, some missing. The data hold 2 million to 2.5 million clones, with roughly 91% observed a single time. Study results and caveats: Estimated clonotype richness was generally higher in naive than memory subsets.

The naive CD8 fraction comprised CD45RO-negative cells positively selected for CCR7 and excluded terminally differentiated effector memory CD45RA+ cells. Those who donated, Caucasian adults without exception, all lived in Nashville, Tennessee. To note about this clone: Its antigen is undetermined.

Trimming took off 6 bases at V and 0 bases at J, with 14 bases between the two ends. Germline V CDR1 and CDR2: LNHDA, SQIVND (reference sequence). This CDR3 has 15 amino acids. Sequenced sample: naive CD8+ T cells from PBMCs. This TCR was recovered from a man between 18 and 29 years old in good health. Some clones in this sample may be carry-over from other donors' samples. The chain carries TRBV19 and TRBJ1-1; the D gene is possibly TRBD1 (5 bases). The DNA of the CDR3 is TGTGCCAGTAGCGAGACAGATGTGATGAACACTGAAGCTTTCTTT. Its protein product is CASSETDVMNTEAFF. Full variable domain (missing parts from reference TRBV19 and TRBJ1-1): DGGITQSPKYLFRKEGQNVTLSCEQNLNHDAMYWYRQDPGQGLRLIYYSQIVNDFQKGDIAEGYSVSREKKESFPLTVTSAQKNPTAFYLCASSETDVMNTEAFFGQGTRLTVV.